The rows below give T cell receptor beta chains drawn from one sample of a study of CD8 T cells in ankylosing spondylitis. TCRdb recomputed calls from the 5' RACE reads with MiXCR, one row per CDR3 protein. The sample shows some 300,000 distinct CDR3 sequences, 20% to 25% of them seen only once. The sample taken for sequencing was blood, either unsorted or a sorted T cell fraction (not recorded which). These receptors all stem from a female donor with ankylosing spondylitis or in good health (not recorded which). CDR3s leave out the opening cysteine and the closing phenylalanine or tryptophan. D genes are given only for firm matches.

J	D	V	CDR3
TRBJ1-6	NA	TRBV28	ASIYTGSAFNSPLH
TRBJ2-3	NA	TRBV20-1	SAPRQPSTDTQY
TRBJ2-5	TRBD1	TRBV20-1	SASPKTGQETQY
TRBJ1-5	TRBD1	TRBV5-6	ASSLALAGGQPQH
TRBJ2-5	NA	TRBV20-1	CARGRGGSKETQY
TRBJ1-1	TRBD1	TRBV9	ASSVRTGPGTEAF
TRBJ2-7	NA	TRBV12-3/TRBV12-4	ASSSGTYYEQY
TRBJ2-7	NA	TRBV18	ASSTLGEGEQY
TRBJ1-5	TRBD1	TRBV20-1	SAKAGTGWQPQH
TRBJ2-1	TRBD2	TRBV28	AVRTSGHGREQF
TRBJ2-7	NA	TRBV7-9	ASSLGQASTKQY
TRBJ2-7	TRBD2	TRBV30	AWARDYGSEQY
TRBJ1-2	TRBD1	TRBV5-1	ASSLQGVGYT
TRBJ1-2	TRBD1	TRBV4-2	ASSQVGQGDYGYT
TRBJ2-3	NA	TRBV20-1	SARDRGITDTQY
TRBJ1-1	NA	TRBV24-1	ATSGTF
TRBJ1-1	NA	TRBV12-3/TRBV12-4	ASTQTGNTEAF
TRBJ2-3	NA	TRBV7-8	ASSSYLVGDTQY
TRBJ2-1	NA	TRBV24-1	ATSGDRRGYNEQF
TRBJ2-7	NA	TRBV7-2	AVGSGGVPFEQY
TRBJ2-5	NA	TRBV11-2	ASSFAGTPRGQETQY
TRBJ1-1	NA	TRBV20-1	SASWTVNTEAF
TRBJ1-1	NA	TRBV30	AWIPYRDVGTEAF
TRBJ1-4	TRBD1	TRBV4-3	ASSPQRAGGLANEKLF
TRBJ2-2	NA	TRBV29-1	SVGQSTGELF
TRBJ1-2	NA	TRBV24-1	ATSRYRDGYT
TRBJ2-1	NA	TRBV11-3	ASSLVGGPGDEQF
TRBJ1-2	NA	TRBV29-1	SVGSYGYT
TRBJ2-7	NA	TRBV7-2	ASRRASEQY
TRBJ2-1	NA	TRBV20-1	SAAGGVLSYNEQF
TRBJ1-2	TRBD1	TRBV20-1	SAGDRNYGYT
TRBJ2-7	NA	TRBV7-2	ASSLGSGGPYEQY
TRBJ2-3	TRBD2	TRBV5-5	ASSTLADLRDTQY
TRBJ1-4	TRBD1	TRBV18	AGGQGTNGKLF
TRBJ2-2	NA	TRBV10-3	AISESRGDTGELF
TRBJ2-1	TRBD2	TRBV7-2	ASSLPGGGLTEIRQRNNEQF
TRBJ2-7	TRBD1	TRBV20-1	SASSGRDRQY
TRBJ2-5	NA	TRBV5-6	ASSLGQRETQY
TRBJ1-1	NA	TRBV10-3	AISAGRETMKTEAF
TRBJ1-5	NA	TRBV7-2	ASSNTGRGSNQPQH
TRBJ2-5	NA	TRBV2	ASSEELVETQY
TRBJ2-7	NA	TRBV12-3/TRBV12-4	ASSRTTNYEQY
TRBJ1-2	NA	TRBV12-3/TRBV12-4	ATGGGGSVYGYT